This T cell receptor beta chain was recorded in a study of blood T cell repertoires in COVID-19. Profiling relied on immunoSEQ multiplex PCR, and the TCRdb table lists in-frame clones only, not all of them. The data contain some 230,000 clones, approximately 83% of them singletons. Recruits, aged about 18 to 90 years, lived in some 25 US areas. Trimming stripped 2 bases from V and 5 bases from J, with 9 bases between. CDR1 is SEHNR and CDR2 is FQNEAQ in the germline V gene (reference sequence). The CDR3 covers 13 residues. This clonotype was sampled from a woman aged 40 to 55 with acute COVID-19. The chain couples TRBV7-9 to TRBJ2-5; D is perhaps TRBD2 (7 bases). Sequencing was carried out using PBMCs or T cells enriched from blood (not recorded which). CDR3 DNA: TGTGCCAGCAGCTTACGGGGGGCGGAGACCCAGTACTTC. Its protein is CASSLRGAETQYF.